These 5 T cell receptor beta chains originate from one sample sequenced in a study of PD-1 blockade in mismatch repair-deficient tumors (dated by TCRdb to the late 2010s). The library was built by means of the immunoSEQ multiplex PCR assay. TCRdb obtained this table from immuneACCESS and retained in-frame rearrangements with V and J assigned. These tables miss some clones; where compared with another copy, unresolved V genes account for less than half of the shortfall, and the remainder is unexplained. In this sample the table shows 85,000 to 130,000 clones, roughly four fifths of which occur a single time. The top ten clones comprise about 6.3% of the sample. Here the sequenced sample was peripheral blood, taken roughly 35 weeks after starting pembrolizumab. All receptors derive from an adult with mismatch repair-deficient cancer.

This clone was recorded only once. The chain joins TRBV9 to TRBJ2-1; D is tentatively TRBD1 or TRBD2 (7 bases each). Germline lookup yields CDR1 SGDLS and CDR2 YYNGEE. This CDR3 contains 15 residues. The V gene lost 0 bases and the J gene lost 7 bases, with 14 bases spanning the gap. For the CDR3, the DNA is TGTGCCAGCAGCGTAGAGGCAGGGGGAGGGAATGAGCAGTTCTTC. Protein sequence: CASSVEAGGGNEQFF.

This clone has a single count. J is TRBJ1-1 and V is TRBV16; no clear D gene. CDR1 is KGHSY and CDR2 is FQNENV in the germline V gene. V was pared by 4 bases and J by 5 bases, with 11 bases between. The CDR3 runs to 13 residues. The CDR3 DNA reads as TGTGCCAGCAGCCTAATTGGTGGGACTGAAGCTTTCTTT. This gives the protein CASSLIGGTEAFF.

This chain links TRBV14 with TRBJ2-5; D tentatively reads TRBD1 or TRBD2 (5 bases each). Gene TRBJ2-7 matches the end of the DNA better, so the J call may be wrong. Per germline, CDR1 SGHDN and CDR2 FVKESK. CDR3 length: 14 amino acids. As DNA, the CDR3 is TGTGCCAGCAGCCCCGGGACCGGCACCTACGAGCAGTACTTC. Protein product: CASSPGTGTYEQYF.

The genes are TRBV29-1 and TRBJ2-7; 10 bases are a match to TRBD1. Trimming removed 3 bases from V and 5 bases from J; junction bases left unmatched: 4. The germline CDR1 and CDR2 sequences are SQVTM and ANQGSEA. The CDR3 sequence is 13 residues long. The CDR3 protein is CSVEAGQGNEQYF. The CDR3 region has the DNA TGCAGCGTTGAGGCGGGACAGGGGAACGAGCAGTACTTC.

The gene calls are TRBV4-3 and TRBJ2-7; 7 positions agree with TRBD1. CDR1 and CDR2 (germline): LGHNA, YSLEER. There are 16 residues in the CDR3. V was clipped by 0 bases and J by 8 bases; unmatched bases: 13. CDR3 loop: CASSQDDKDRRNKQYF. DNA for the CDR3: TGCGCCAGCAGCCAAGATGATAAGGACAGGCGGAACAAGCAGTACTTC.